This is a list of T cell receptor beta chains from one sample in a study of T cell changes during pregnancy in multiple sclerosis. Libraries were prepared by immunoSEQ multiplex PCR; TCRdb keeps only in-frame clonotypes and omits some of them. Among about 83,000 clones listed, about 95% were seen once. The starting material was peripheral blood, obtained in the second trimester of pregnancy. These TCRs come from a female donor with multiple sclerosis, enrolled in a pregnancy study. Both conserved end residues are part of each CDR3. Each record gives: D gene, J gene, clone size, V gene, CDR3 protein, CDR3 DNA. A D gene is named only where the DNA matches it firmly. Part of the rows lack a size; the others show once, few, many or a class for expanded clones.

- TRBJ2-7 once TRBV14 CASSQVLGATEQYF TGTGCCAGCAGCCAAGTACTGGGGGCGACCGAGCAGTACTTC
- TRBJ2-2 few TRBV5-8 CASLFRQDRTGELFF TGTGCCAGCCTCTTTCGACAGGATCGGACCGGGGAGCTGTTTTTT
- TRBJ2-4 - TRBV7-9 CASSPTQGKTKNIQYF TGTGCCAGCAGCCCAACGCAGGGCAAAACCAAAAACATTCAGTACTTC
- TRBJ2-7 - TRBV5-5 CASSLIDEQYF TGTGCCAGCAGCTTAATAGACGAGCAGTACTTC
TRBD1 TRBJ1-2 - TRBV10-3 CAISVGTGGYGYTF TGTGCCATCAGTGTTGGGACAGGGGGCTATGGCTACACCTTC
- TRBJ1-1 - TRBV19 CASTVEWYTEAFF TGTGCCAGTACTGTCGAGTGGTACACTGAAGCTTTCTTT
- TRBJ2-2 - TRBV9 CASSLEQVRGELFF TGTGCCAGCAGCCTAGAACAGGTGCGCGGGGAGCTGTTTTTT
TRBD1 TRBJ2-3 - TRBV6-6 CASSYQRGQTDTQYF TGTGCCAGCAGTTACCAGAGGGGGCAAACAGATACGCAGTATTTT
- TRBJ1-1 - TRBV2 CASSEEVNTEAFF TGTGCCAGCAGTGAGGAGGTGAACACTGAAGCTTTCTTT
- TRBJ2-1 once TRBV2 CASSENPSRRLNEQFF TGTGCCAGCAGTGAAAACCCGAGTAGGAGGTTGAATGAGCAGTTCTTC
- TRBJ1-2 - TRBV19 CASSIDGGPGYGYTF TGTGCCAGTAGTATCGATGGCGGGCCGGGATATGGCTACACCTTC
- TRBJ1-2 once TRBV29-1 CSVEDMAGVGYGYTF TGCAGCGTTGAAGATATGGCAGGGGTGGGGTATGGCTACACCTTC
TRBD2 TRBJ2-7 - TRBV5-1 CASSLGRLAAYEQYF TGCGCCAGCAGCTTGGGACGGCTAGCGGCCTACGAGCAGTACTTC
TRBD1 TRBJ2-1 - TRBV28 CASSHGTGAYEQFF TGTGCCAGCAGCCACGGGACAGGAGCATATGAGCAGTTCTTC
TRBD2 TRBJ2-7 once TRBV10-2 CASSEPGLALYEQYF TGCGCCAGCAGTGAGCCGGGACTAGCCCTCTACGAGCAGTACTTC